Given below is one T cell receptor beta chain in context. What it recognizes is unknown. This entry belongs to a study of blood T cells in healthy people across ages. Each of the donors had around 9 milliliters of peripheral blood drawn into EDTA-treated Vacutainer tubes. General observations from the study: In older individuals, TCR beta diversity per million T cells was lower, falling roughly linearly with age. Naive CD4+ cells and diversity were both higher in long-lived donors than in aged donors. There was no known CMV status for donors, so expanded clonotype changes were possibly confounded.

Then a second PCR, running about 6 to 11 cycles, was carried out with a sample-barcoded 5' primer and a J-beta primer mix. TCRdb reprocessed the 5' RACE reads with MiXCR, giving one entry per CDR3 protein. The table shows about 2 million distinct CDR3 sequences, with about 50% occurring only once. This CDR3 region has 15 residues. The rearrangement uses TRBV21-1 and TRBJ2-7. TRBV21-1 is designated a pseudogene. This receptor was taken from a woman in her 40s in good health. The sample consisted of blood. CDR3 DNA sequence: TGTGCCAGCAGCCTTCAGAACCTCAGAGACTACGAGCAGTACTTC. Translating gives CASSLQNLRDYEQYF.